Below, one T cell receptor (beta chain) is given with its context. The target antigen is unknown. This entry belongs to a study of cytomegalovirus exposure and HLA in healthy donors. Study-level points and caveats: For most subjects, TCR beta sequences were reported to predict HLA-A and HLA-B alleles with accuracy. A later analysis reportedly identified an Asian-associated ancestry cluster as carrying fewer N-insertions than the approximately 730-donor mean.

PCR employed 60 Vbeta and 13 Jbeta primers. Profiling relied on immunoSEQ multiplex PCR, and the TCRdb table lists in-frame clones only, not all of them. The profile covers 100,000 to 150,000 clones, with more than 65% appearing a single time and about 13% taken by the ten largest. The origin of this receptor is a woman aged 40 to 50 in good health and CMV-seropositive. Material: PBMCs.

For the CDR3, the DNA is TGCGCCAGCAGCTCTCTGGGGACAGGGGGCAGTGAGCAGTACTTC. Its protein product is CASSSLGTGGSEQYF. The rearrangement links TRBV5-1 to TRBJ2-7; 12 nucleotides line up with TRBD1. The CDR3 covers 15 residues. Germline V gene data show CDR1 as SGHRS and CDR2 as YFSETQ. V was clipped by 3 bases and J by 7 bases; unmatched bases: 8.